Described below is a single T cell receptor beta chain sequence and its context. The sample is drawn from a study of blood T cell repertoires in COVID-19. Study in general: Collection of acute and convalescent COVID-19 samples took place in the United States, Italy and Spain. Sample material is recorded as cDNA or gDNA derived from T cells, B-cell-depleted T cells, or PBMCs.

Sequenced by immunoSEQ multiplex PCR; TCRdb stores in-frame clones only, minus some. The sample contains approximately 300,000 clones, nearly 90% of which appear only once. CDR1 is LNHDA, CDR2 SQIVND, per germline (reference sequence). The CDR3 is 13 residues long. V was pared by 7 bases and J by 4 bases, with 4 bases of the junction left unmatched. The sample consisted of peripheral blood. The sequence was obtained from a woman aged 25 to 39 with COVID-19, enrolled during active disease. The rearrangement uses TRBV19 and TRBJ2-1; 7 nucleotides line up with TRBD1. The DNA of the CDR3 is TGTGCCAGTAACGACAGGGTTTACAATGAGCAGTTCTTC. Amino acid sequence: CASNDRVYNEQFF. The whole variable domain, filled in from reference TRBV19 and TRBJ2-1, reads DGGITQSPKYLFRKEGQNVTLSCEQNLNHDAMYWYRQDPGQGLRLIYYSQIVNDFQKGDIAEGYSVSREKKESFPLTVTSAQKNPTAFYLCASNDRVYNEQFFGPGTRLTVL.